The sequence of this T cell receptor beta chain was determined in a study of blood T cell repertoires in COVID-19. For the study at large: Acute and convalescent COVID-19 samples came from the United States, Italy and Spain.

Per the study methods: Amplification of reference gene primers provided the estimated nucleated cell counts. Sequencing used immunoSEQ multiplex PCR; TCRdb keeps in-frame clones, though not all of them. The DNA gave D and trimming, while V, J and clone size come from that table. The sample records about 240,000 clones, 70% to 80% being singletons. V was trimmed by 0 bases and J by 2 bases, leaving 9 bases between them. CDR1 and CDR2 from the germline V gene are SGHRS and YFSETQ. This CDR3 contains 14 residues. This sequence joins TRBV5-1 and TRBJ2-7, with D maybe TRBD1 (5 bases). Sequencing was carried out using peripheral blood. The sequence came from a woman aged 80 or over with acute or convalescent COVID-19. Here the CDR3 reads CASSLGGAAYEQYF. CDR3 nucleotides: TGCGCCAGCAGCTTGGGTGGGGCCGCCTACGAGCAGTACTTC.